This section outlines one T cell receptor beta chain sequence together with its context. The antigen remains undetermined. This entry comes from a study of post-analysis software for immune sequencing data. The wider study: The disease courses spanned relapsing-remitting, secondary progressive and progressive-relapsing forms of multiple sclerosis. General study findings and limits: Controls had lower frequencies than patients of about 5 TRBV segments, which included TRBV5-6, TRBV5-1 and TRBV20-1.

Unique molecular identifiers featured in each of the TCR beta cDNA libraries. A single record per CDR3 protein comes from TCRdb applying MiXCR to the PCR reads. Seen here are roughly 540,000 distinct CDR3 sequences, roughly 34% observed once, and the top ten hold about 6%. The CDR3 is 13 amino acids. In germline, CDR1 is GTSNPN, CDR2 SVGIG (reference sequence). With 0 bases removed from V and 8 bases from J, the gap between germline ends came to 11 bases. The TCR originated in a girl aged 2-17 years with multiple sclerosis. V gene TRBV30 combines with J gene TRBJ2-4; TRBD2 might be the D (6 bases). Sequencing was done on a sample of blood. The CDR3 DNA follows: TGTGCCTGGAGTGTTGATGGGGAGGACATTCAGTACTTC. Protein product: CAWSVDGEDIQYF.